Listed here are 19 T cell receptor beta chains from one sample, sequenced in a study of regulatory T cells in long-lasting Graves disease. Specified time point: newly diagnosed GD, antithyroid drugs for less than 3 months. PBMC RNA served as the TCR library source. For TCR beta, libraries came from iRepertoire HTBI primers and Arm-PCR of CDR3 regions. TCRdb analysed the multiplex PCR reads with MiXCR anew, one entry per CDR3 protein. Of about 400,000 distinct CDR3 sequences detected, about a sixth appear once; the ten largest clones hold about a fifth. The specimen was peripheral blood mononuclear cells (PBMCs), collected at new diagnosis, from a patient treated with antithyroid drugs. The receptor source for this set is a female donor with Graves disease.

V gene TRBV18 combines with J gene TRBJ1-5; D possibly corresponds to TRBD1 (5 bases). Trimming took off 5 bases at V and 7 bases at J, with 18 bases between the two ends. There are 15 residues in the CDR3. The germline V gene encodes CDR1 KGHSH and CDR2 LQKENI. Written as DNA, the CDR3 is TGTGCCAGCTCATACCAGCGGGGGGGGTACCAGCCCCAGCATTTT. Translating gives CASSYQRGGYQPQHF.

This clonotype was seen only a few times. The J gene is TRBJ1-2, the V gene TRBV6-5; D may be TRBD1 (6 bases). V was cut by 4 bases and J by 2 bases, with 11 bases left in between. CDR3 length equals 14 residues. Germline V gene data show CDR1 as MNHEY and CDR2 as SVGAGI. Written as DNA, the CDR3 is TGTGCCAGCAGTTCTCCCGGGACAAACTATGGCTACACCTTC. Its protein is CASSSPGTNYGYTF.

Only a few counts were recorded for this clonotype. This chain uses TRBV19 with TRBJ2-5, with 7 bases identical to TRBD2. Germline lookup yields CDR1 LNHDA and CDR2 SQIVND (reference sequence). The CDR3 totals 15 residues. The V and J ends lost 4 bases and 5 bases, in that order; junction bases with no gene match: 10. CDR3 nucleotides: TGTGCCAGTAGTAAGATACTAGCGACAGCGGAGACCCAGTACTTC. Protein product: CASSKILATAETQYF.

This clonotype was detected many times. The gene calls are TRBV4-1 and TRBJ1-1; D perhaps matches TRBD1 (5 bases). Germline values: CDR1 MGHRA, CDR2 YSYEKL. The germline V and J ends were trimmed by 3 bases and 3 bases, with 11 bases remaining between them. CDR3 length: 14 residues. CDR3: CASSHGPGDTEAFF. CDR3 nucleotide sequence: TGCGCCAGCAGCCACGGTCCGGGGGACACTGAAGCTTTCTTT.

This clonotype appeared many times. The chain combines TRBV2 with TRBJ1-2, with 9 bases fitting TRBD1. With V trimmed by 6 bases and J by 8 bases, 22 bases remained unmatched. This CDR3 has 18 residues. Germline-derived CDR1 and CDR2 are SNHLY and FYNNEI. The CDR3 region has the DNA TGTGCCAGCAGCTTATCTGTGGGAAATTCGGACAGGGGTGGAGGCTACACCTTC. Its translation: CASSLSVGNSDRGGGYTF. The full variable domain, rest sourced from reference TRBV2 and TRBJ1-2, is EPEVTQTPSHQVTQMGQEVILRCVPISNHLYFYWYRQILGQKVEFLVSFYNNEISEKSEIFDDQFSVERPDGSNFTLKIRSTKLEDSAMYFCASSLSVGNSDRGGGYTFGSGTRLTVV.

This clonotype was observed a few times. V usage is TRBV5-1 and J usage is TRBJ2-1; D possibly corresponds to TRBD2 (6 bases). The ends were cut back, 6 bases at V and 6 bases at J, with 16 bases in the middle. The CDR3 runs 14 residues. Per germline, CDR1 SGHRS and CDR2 YFSETQ. CDR3 loop: CASMGTVDGNEQFF. DNA for the CDR3: TGCGCCAGCATGGGGACTGTCGATGGCAATGAGCAGTTCTTC.

The J gene is TRBJ2-1, the V gene TRBV24-1, with D possibly matching TRBD1 (7 bases). The CDR3 extends over 12 amino acids. Germline V gene lookup returns CDR1 KGHDR and CDR2 SFDVKD. Trimming took off 3 bases at V and 12 bases at J, with 11 bases between the two ends. The CDR3 DNA reads TGTGCCACCAGTGATCCTCAGGGGGGGCAGTTCTTC. This sequence encodes CATSDPQGGQFF.

The chain joins TRBV11-2 to TRBJ2-1, with TRBD2 matching 13 bases. Germline V gene data show CDR1 as SGHAT and CDR2 as FQNNGV. Unmatched junction bases numbered 11, after V lost 5 bases and J lost 7 bases. CDR3 length: 17 amino acids. CDR3 bases: TGTGCCAGCAGCGAGCGGACTAGCGGGGGAATTCTGAATGAGCAGTTCTTC. Amino acids: CASSERTSGGILNEQFF.

This clonotype was detected a few times. The CDR3 region is CASSPMTEKLHF. DNA for the CDR3: TGTGCCAGCAGCCCTATGACGGAGAAGCTCCACTTT. The rearrangement joins TRBV7-9 to TRBJ1-6; D is uncertain. Trimming removed 5 bases at V and 16 bases at J, with 15 bases between. Germline V gives CDR1 SEHNR, CDR2 FQNEAQ (reference sequence). The CDR3 is 12 amino acids. Full variable domain (remainder filled in from reference TRBV7-9 and TRBJ1-6): DTGVSQNPRHKITKRGQNVTFRCDPISEHNRLYWYRQTLGQGPEFLTYFQNEAQLEKSRLLSDRFSAERPKGSFSTLEIQRTEQGDSAMYLCASSPMTEKLHFGNGTRLTVT.

Comments on this clonotype: A single base separates this from a much larger clone, so it may be a read error. This is likely a read error, given that the CDR3 carries no conserved phenylalanine or tryptophan at its end. The V gene is TRBV30, the J gene TRBJ2-3, with D hard to call. V was trimmed by 2 bases and J by 6 bases, leaving 12 bases between them. Germline assignment: CDR1 GTSNPN and CDR2 SVGIG (reference sequence). The CDR3 is 13 amino acids. In DNA form, the CDR3 reads TGTGCCTGGAGTTTACGACTGGGTGATACGCAGTATCTT. This sequence encodes CAWSLRLGDTQYL.

This clonotype was counted at least ten times. The chain has TRBV10-1 and TRBJ2-6; 11 bases match TRBD1. V trimming: 3 bases; J trimming: 11 bases; junction bases outside the gene matches: 18. Germline CDR1 WNHNN, CDR2 SYGVQD (reference sequence). The CDR3 runs 19 residues. As DNA, the CDR3 is TGCGCCAGCAGTGACTCCGGGACAGGGGGACCTCTCCGACTGGACGTCCTGACTTTC. Amino acids: CASSDSGTGGPLRLDVLTF.

The chain joins TRBV6-5 to TRBJ1-1; D gene unclear. The V gene lost 2 bases and the J gene lost 3 bases, with 16 bases spanning the gap. The CDR3 totals 16 residues. CDR1 and CDR2 from the germline V gene are MNHEY and SVGAGI. CDR3 region: CASSYADLGPDTEAFF. The DNA of the CDR3 is TGTGCCAGCAGTTACGCCGACCTCGGCCCCGACACTGAAGCTTTCTTT.

This clonotype was detected many times. This sequence joins TRBV12-3 or TRBV12-4 and TRBJ2-3, with 10 positions matching TRBD2. J lost 0 bases, V lost 5 bases, and 5 bases had no gene match. This CDR3 comprises 16 residues. CDR3 bases: TGTGCCAGCAGTCCACGAGCGGGAGGGAGCACAGATACGCAGTATTTT. Translated: CASSPRAGGSTDTQYF.

This clonotype was observed many times. The rearrangement links TRBV20-1 to TRBJ2-1, with D perhaps matching TRBD1 (5 bases). V shed 6 bases and J shed 0 bases, with 18 bases lying between them. CDR3 length equals 16 residues. The germline V gene has CDR1 DFQATT and CDR2 SNEGSKA (reference sequence). In nucleotides, the CDR3 is TGCAGTGCAGGGGTCTTGGCAGCCCTCTCCTACAATGAGCAGTTCTTC. It is translated as CSAGVLAALSYNEQFF.

V is TRBV5-1 and J is TRBJ2-4; 13 positions match TRBD2. Germline V lookup: CDR1 SGHRS, CDR2 YFSETQ. V lost 1 base and J lost 2; bases outside the gene matches: 9. The CDR3 totals 19 residues. CDR3 in DNA: TGCGCCAGCAGCTTGAAACAAGGACTAGCGGGAGTTTCCAAAAACATTCAGTACTTC. This sequence encodes CASSLKQGLAGVSKNIQYF. Using reference TRBV5-1 and TRBJ2-4 for the parts outside the CDR3, the full variable domain is KAGVTQTPRYLIKTRGQQVTLSCSPISGHRSVSWYQQTPGQGLQFLFEYFSETQRNKGNFPGRFSGRQFSNSRSEMNVSTLELGDSALYLCASSLKQGLAGVSKNIQYFGAGTRLSVL.

This sequence joins TRBV11-2 and TRBJ1-6; D may be TRBD1 (6 bases). Germline CDR1 and CDR2: SGHAT and FQNNGV. The CDR3 consists of 13 residues. V lost 4 bases to trimming and J lost 10 bases, with 11 bases between them. DNA for the CDR3: TGTGCCAGCAGCTCGGACAGTTCCTCACCCCTCCACTTT. Amino acid sequence: CASSSDSSSPLHF.

In its sample, this clonotype was seen many times. This sequence joins TRBV30 and TRBJ2-1, with TRBD2 matching over 8 bases. After removal of 4 bases from V and 4 bases from J, the junction contained 6 bases not matched to a gene. The germline gives CDR1 GTSNPN, CDR2 SVGIG (reference sequence). The CDR3 consists of 14 residues. The CDR3 DNA reads TGTGCCTGGACTGGACTAGCAGATTACAATGAGCAGTTCTTC. This sequence encodes CAWTGLADYNEQFF.

This clonotype was recorded at least ten times. The chain couples TRBV3-1 to TRBJ2-7; D not resolved. CDR1 LGHDT and CDR2 YNNKEL come from the germline V gene (reference sequence). Trimming cost V 5 bases and J 3 bases, with 17 bases left between them. The CDR3 is 15 amino acids. Here the CDR3 reads CASSAAPDGFYEQYF. The CDR3 bases are TGTGCCAGCAGCGCCGCCCCGGACGGGTTCTACGAGCAGTACTTC.

In this sample, this clonotype turned up many times. The chain couples TRBV20-1 to TRBJ2-3; no definite D call. The V end was cut by 7 bases, the J end by 4 bases, with 6 bases between. CDR1 DFQATT and CDR2 SNEGSKA come from the germline V gene (reference sequence). The CDR3 contains 10 residues. In nucleotides, the CDR3 is TGCAGTGTACCAGCAGATACGCAGTATTTT. Its translation: CSVPADTQYF.